What follows is one TCR beta chain and its context. Germline V CDR1 and CDR2: SGHAT, FQNNGV. V lost 0 bases to trimming and J lost 4 bases; unmatched junction nucleotides: 5. CDR3 size: 18 residues. The sample is drawn from a study of T cells after somatic rescue of genetic block. The repertoire was sequenced with immunoSEQ multiplex PCR; TCRdb's copy has only in-frame clones and lacks some. The data show 7,500 to 9,500 clones, approximately 79% seen once. What was sequenced was peripheral blood mononuclear cells (PBMCs). The chain recombines TRBV11-2 with TRBJ1-6; TRBD1 agrees at 11 bases. This clonotype was obtained from a boy aged 10-17 years. The CDR3 is CASSLEGQGGLYNSPLHF. In DNA form, the CDR3 reads TGTGCCAGCAGCTTAGAGGGACAGGGGGGATTGTATAATTCACCCCTCCACTTT.